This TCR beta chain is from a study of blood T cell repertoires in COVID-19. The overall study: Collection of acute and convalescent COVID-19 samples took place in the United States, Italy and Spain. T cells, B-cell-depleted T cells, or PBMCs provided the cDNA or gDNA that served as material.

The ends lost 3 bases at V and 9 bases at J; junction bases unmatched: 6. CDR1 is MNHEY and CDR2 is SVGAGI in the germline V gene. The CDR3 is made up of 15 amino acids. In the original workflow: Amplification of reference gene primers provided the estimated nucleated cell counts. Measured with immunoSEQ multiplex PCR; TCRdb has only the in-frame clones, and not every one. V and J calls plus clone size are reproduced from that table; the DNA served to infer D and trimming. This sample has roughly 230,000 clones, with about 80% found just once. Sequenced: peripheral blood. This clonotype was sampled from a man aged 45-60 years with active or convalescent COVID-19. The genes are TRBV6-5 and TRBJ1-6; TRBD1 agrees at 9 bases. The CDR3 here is CASSYDGQGLSPLHF. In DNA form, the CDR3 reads TGTGCCAGCAGTTATGACGGACAGGGGCTTTCACCCCTCCACTTT.